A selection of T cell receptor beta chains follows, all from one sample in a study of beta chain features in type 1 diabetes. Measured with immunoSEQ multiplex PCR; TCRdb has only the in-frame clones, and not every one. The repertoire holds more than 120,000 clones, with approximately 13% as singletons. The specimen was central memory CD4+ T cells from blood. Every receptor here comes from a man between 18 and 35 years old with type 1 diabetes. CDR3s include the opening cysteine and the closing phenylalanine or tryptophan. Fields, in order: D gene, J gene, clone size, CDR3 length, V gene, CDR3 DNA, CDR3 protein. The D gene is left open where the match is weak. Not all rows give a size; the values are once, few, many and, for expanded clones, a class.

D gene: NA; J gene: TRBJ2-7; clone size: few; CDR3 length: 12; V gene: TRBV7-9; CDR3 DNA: TGTGCCAGCAGCTCGGACACGAACGAGCAGTACTTC; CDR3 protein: CASSSDTNEQYF
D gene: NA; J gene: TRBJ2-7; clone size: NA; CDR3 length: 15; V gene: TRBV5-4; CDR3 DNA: TGTGCCAGCAGTACTAGGGGACTCGGTTCCTACGAGCAGTACTTC; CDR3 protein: CASSTRGLGSYEQYF
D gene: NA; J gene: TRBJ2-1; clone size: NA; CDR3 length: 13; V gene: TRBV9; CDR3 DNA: TGTGCCAGCAGCGCGCCTGGGGGACGGGACCGGTTCTTC; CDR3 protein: CASSAPGGRDRFF
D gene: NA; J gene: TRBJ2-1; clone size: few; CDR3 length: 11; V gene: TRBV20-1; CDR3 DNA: TGCAGTGTTGGGGGGCGGTATGAGCAGTTCTTC; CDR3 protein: CSVGGRYEQFF
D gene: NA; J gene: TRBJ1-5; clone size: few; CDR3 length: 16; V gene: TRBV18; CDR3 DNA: TGTGCCAGCTCACCAACGGTTGGAGGGGTGAGGCAGCCCCAGCATTTT; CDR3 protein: CASSPTVGGVRQPQHF
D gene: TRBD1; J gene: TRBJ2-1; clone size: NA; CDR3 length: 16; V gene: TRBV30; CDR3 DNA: TGTGCCTGGAGGCAAGGGGGCCAGCACTCCTACAATGAGCAGTTCTTC; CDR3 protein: CAWRQGGQHSYNEQFF
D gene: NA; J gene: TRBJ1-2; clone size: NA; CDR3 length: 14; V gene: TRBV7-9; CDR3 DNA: TGTGCCAGCAGCCCGCTAGTGAGTTACTATGGCTACACCTTC; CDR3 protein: CASSPLVSYYGYTF
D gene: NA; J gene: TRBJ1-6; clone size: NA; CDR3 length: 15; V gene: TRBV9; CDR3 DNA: TGTGCCAGCAGCGTAGAGGGCAGGGGCGGATCACCCCTCCACTTT; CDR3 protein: CASSVEGRGGSPLHF
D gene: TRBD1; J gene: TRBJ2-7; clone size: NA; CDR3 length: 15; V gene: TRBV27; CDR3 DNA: TGTGCCAGCAGGGTGCAGACAGGGGACTCCTACGAGCAGTACTTC; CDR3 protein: CASRVQTGDSYEQYF
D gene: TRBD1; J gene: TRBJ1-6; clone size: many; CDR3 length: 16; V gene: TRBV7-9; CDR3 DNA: TGTGCCAGCAGCTCGCGGGACAGTCGACTCAATTCACCCCTCCACTTT; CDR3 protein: CASSSRDSRLNSPLHF
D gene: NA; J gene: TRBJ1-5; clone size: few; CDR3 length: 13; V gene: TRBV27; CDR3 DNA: TGTGCCAGCAGTTTGGCAGACAATCAGCCCCAGCATTTT; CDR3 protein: CASSLADNQPQHF
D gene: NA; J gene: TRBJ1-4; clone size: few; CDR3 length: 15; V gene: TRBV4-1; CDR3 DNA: TGCGCCAGCAGCCAAGTCCAAGCGGCTAATGAAAAACTGTTTTTT; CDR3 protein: CASSQVQAANEKLFF
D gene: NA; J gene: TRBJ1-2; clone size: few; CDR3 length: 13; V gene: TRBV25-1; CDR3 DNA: TGTGCCAGCAGTGCATCGGACAGATATGGCTACACCTTC; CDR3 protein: CASSASDRYGYTF
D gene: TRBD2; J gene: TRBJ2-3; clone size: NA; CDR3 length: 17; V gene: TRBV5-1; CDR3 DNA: TGCGCCAGCAGCTTGGTTAGCGGGGGGTCTAGCACAGATACGCAGTATTTT; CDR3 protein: CASSLVSGGSSTDTQYF
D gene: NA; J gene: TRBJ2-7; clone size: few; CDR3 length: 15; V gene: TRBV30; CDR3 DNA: TGTGCCTGGAGTGTACGTCGACAGGTTATCTACGAGCAGTACTTC; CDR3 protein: CAWSVRRQVIYEQYF
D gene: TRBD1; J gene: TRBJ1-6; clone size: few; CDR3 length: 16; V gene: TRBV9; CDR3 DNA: TGTGCCAGCAGCGTTATGCAGGGGGCAGGTAATTCACCCCTCCACTTT; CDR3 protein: CASSVMQGAGNSPLHF
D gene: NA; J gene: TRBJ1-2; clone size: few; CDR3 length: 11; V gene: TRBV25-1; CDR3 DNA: TGTGCCAGGCAGGAGTACTATGGCTACACCTTC; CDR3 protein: CARQEYYGYTF
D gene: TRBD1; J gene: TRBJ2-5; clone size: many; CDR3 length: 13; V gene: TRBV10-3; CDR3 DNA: TGTGCCATCAGGAACAGGGGAGCAGAGACCCAGTACTTC; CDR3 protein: CAIRNRGAETQYF
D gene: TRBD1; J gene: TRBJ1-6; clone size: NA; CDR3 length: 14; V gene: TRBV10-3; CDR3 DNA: TGTGCCATCCACGGGGGACAGCATAATTCACCCCTCCACTTT; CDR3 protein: CAIHGGQHNSPLHF
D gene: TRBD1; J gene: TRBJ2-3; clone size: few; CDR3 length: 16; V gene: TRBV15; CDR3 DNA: TGTGCCACCAGCACTCCCCGGGACAGGGGAAAAGATACGCAGTATTTT; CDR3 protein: CATSTPRDRGKDTQYF
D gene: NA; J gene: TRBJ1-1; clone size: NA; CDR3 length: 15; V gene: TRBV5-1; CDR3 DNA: TGCGCCAGCAGCTTGGAGGGCGCTAAGAACACTGAAGCTTTCTTT; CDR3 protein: CASSLEGAKNTEAFF
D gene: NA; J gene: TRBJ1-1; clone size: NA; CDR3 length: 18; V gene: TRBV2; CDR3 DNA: TGTGCCAGCAGTGAAGCGGGGCAGACCGGTCCCCGGGGGACTGAAGCTTTCTTT; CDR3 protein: CASSEAGQTGPRGTEAFF
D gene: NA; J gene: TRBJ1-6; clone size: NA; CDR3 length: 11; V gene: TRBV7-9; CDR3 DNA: TGTGCCAGCAGCGGCAATTCACCCCTCCACTTT; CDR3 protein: CASSGNSPLHF
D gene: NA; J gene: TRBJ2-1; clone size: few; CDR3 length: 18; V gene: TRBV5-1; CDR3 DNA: TGCGCCAGCAGCTTTAGACTGGACACACGAACCCAATCCAATGAGCAGTTCTTC; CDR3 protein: CASSFRLDTRTQSNEQFF
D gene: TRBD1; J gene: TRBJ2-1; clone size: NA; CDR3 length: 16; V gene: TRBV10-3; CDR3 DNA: TGTGCCATCGGATTACAGGGGCTCGGATCCTACAATGAGCAGTTCTTC; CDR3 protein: CAIGLQGLGSYNEQFF
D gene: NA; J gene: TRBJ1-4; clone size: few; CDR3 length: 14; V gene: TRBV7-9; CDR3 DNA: TGTGCCAGCAGCGGAGGGACGGCTAATGAAAAACTGTTTTTT; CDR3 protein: CASSGGTANEKLFF
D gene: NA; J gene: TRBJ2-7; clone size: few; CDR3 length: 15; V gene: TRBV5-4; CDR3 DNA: TGTGCCAGCAGTTACGGGGGACAAAGCTCCTACGAGCAGTACTTC; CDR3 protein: CASSYGGQSSYEQYF
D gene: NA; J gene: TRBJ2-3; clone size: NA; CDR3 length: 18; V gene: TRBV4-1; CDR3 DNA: TGCGCCAGCAGCCAAGAGGCGACCAGTACCCTCGGCACAGATACGCAGTATTTT; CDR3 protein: CASSQEATSTLGTDTQYF
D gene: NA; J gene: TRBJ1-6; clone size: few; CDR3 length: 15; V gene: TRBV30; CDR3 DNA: TGTGCCTGGACCCTAGGGGCAGGGAGGAATTCACCCCTCCACTTT; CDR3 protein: CAWTLGAGRNSPLHF
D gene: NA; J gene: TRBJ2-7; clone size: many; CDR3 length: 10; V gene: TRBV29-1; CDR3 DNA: TGCAGCGTTGGGGGGCCCGAGCAGTACTTC; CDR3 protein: CSVGGPEQYF
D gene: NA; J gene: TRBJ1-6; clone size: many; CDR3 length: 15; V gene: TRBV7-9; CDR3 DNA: TGTGCCAGCAGCTTAGTTGCCCTGGGGGATTCACCCCTCCACTTT; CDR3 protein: CASSLVALGDSPLHF
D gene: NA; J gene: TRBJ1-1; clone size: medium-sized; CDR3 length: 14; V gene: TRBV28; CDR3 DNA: TGTGCCAGCAGCTCACAGGCCATGAACACTGAAGCTTTCTTT; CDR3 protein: CASSSQAMNTEAFF
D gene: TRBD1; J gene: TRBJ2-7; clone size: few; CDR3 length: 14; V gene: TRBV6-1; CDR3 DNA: TGTGCCAGCAGTAAGGGGACAGGGGGTTACGAGCAGTACTTC; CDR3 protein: CASSKGTGGYEQYF
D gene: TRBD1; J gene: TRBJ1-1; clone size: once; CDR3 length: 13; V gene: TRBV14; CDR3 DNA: TGTGCCAGCAGCCGCGGGAGGGGGCCGGGAGCTTTCTTT; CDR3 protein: CASSRGRGPGAFF
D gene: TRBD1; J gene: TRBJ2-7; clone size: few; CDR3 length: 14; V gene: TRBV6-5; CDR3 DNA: TGTGCCAGCAGTGAATACCCAGGGACAGGCGAGCAGTACTTC; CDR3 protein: CASSEYPGTGEQYF